The TCR beta chain described here comes from a study of T-cell memory formation after mild COVID-19. This clonotype was recorded a few times. Looked up from germline, CDR1 is SGHVS and CDR2 is FQNEAQ. The CDR3 is made up of 15 amino acids. Trimming shortened V by 2 bases and J by 0 bases, and 8 bases separated the two germline ends. TCRdb reprocessed the 5' RACE reads with MiXCR, giving one entry per CDR3 protein. The sample includes more than 400,000 distinct CDR3 sequences, around a sixth of them seen just once. The receptor was derived from an adult woman who had mild COVID-19 (a few samples of this study predate the infection). Cell type and time point are not known. The chain carries TRBV7-8 and TRBJ1-5; D ambiguous. Sample: PBMCs or a T cell subset sorted from them (not recorded which). The CDR3, as DNA: TGTGCCAGCAGCTTATCCTACAGTAGCAATCAGCCCCAGCATTTT. Protein sequence: CASSLSYSSNQPQHF.